This T cell receptor (beta chain) was obtained from a study of T cells in Graves' hyperthyroidism and ophthalmopathy. The source material, RNA transcripts, was used to amplify TCR beta CDR3 regions. The HTBI primer set was used in a first-round RT-PCR of the TCR CDR3. TCRdb passed the multiplex PCR reads through MiXCR, listing each CDR3 protein once. Among about 500,000 distinct CDR3 sequences listed, about 16% were seen once. Trimming cost V 2 bases and J 6 bases, with 10 bases left between them. There are 13 residues in the CDR3. CDR1 is SGHVS and CDR2 is FNYEAQ in the germline V gene. Uncontrolled infection, other autoimmune disease, pregnancy and lactation each barred patients from inclusion. Together with thyroid ultrasound, orbital computed tomography, serum thyroxine and TRAb, clinical symptoms were used for diagnoses. From 10 ml of fresh peripheral blood, PBMCs were isolated. This clonotype turned up a few times. Antigen unknown.

Regarding the study as a whole: The model forecast ophthalmopathy, anticipating it by a median around 6.4 months before onset.

The sequence was obtained from a young woman with Graves' ophthalmopathy. Input material: blood. J is TRBJ1-2 and V is TRBV7-6; D unresolved. CDR3: CASSLKQTHGYTF. For the CDR3, the DNA is TGTGCCAGCAGCTTAAAACAAACTCATGGCTACACCTTC.